The clone carrying this TCR beta chain was seen a single time. As yet, its antigen is unknown. Germline values: CDR1 SEHNR, CDR2 FQNEAQ (reference sequence). The CDR3 is 13 amino acids. The ends were cut back, 3 bases at V and 1 base at J, with 6 bases in the middle. This record belongs to a study of graft-versus-host responses after intestinal transplantation. Study-wide context: Each of the recipients got a multivisceral, liver-intestinal, or isolated intestinal transplant. Once they had received anti-thymocyte globulin induction, all recipients took tacrolimus and steroids for 2 to 4 years.

Points from the study as a whole: Ileal or blood samples showed some GvH clones first, and such clones were also found in recipient marrow.

Sequencing was performed with immunoSEQ multiplex PCR; in TCRdb, only in-frame clones are kept and a portion is missing. The sample lists some 120,000 clones; about nine tenths were seen once. The rearrangement uses TRBV7-9 and TRBJ1-1; D uncertain. The receptor comes from a human donor who received an intestinal transplant. Source: unstimulated CD4+ T cells sorted from spleen or lymph node cells, taken before intestinal transplant. CDR3 in amino acids: CASSFTRNTEAFF. In DNA form, the CDR3 reads TGTGCCAGCAGCTTCACCAGGAACACTGAAGCTTTCTTT.